This T cell receptor (beta chain) was sequenced in a study of blood T cell repertoires in COVID-19. Produced via immunoSEQ multiplex PCR; TCRdb's table is partial and in-frame only. The sample lists 84,000 or so clones, 80% seen once, with less than 20% in the top ten. Trimming took off 3 bases at V and 4 bases at J, with 10 bases between the two ends. Germline CDR1 is LGHDT and CDR2 is YNNKEL (reference sequence). There are 15 residues in the CDR3. Sequencing was carried out using peripheral blood. V and J are TRBV3-1 (or the pseudogene TRBV3-2) and TRBJ1-6; D is uncertain. The TCR comes from a woman aged 80 or over with acute or convalescent COVID-19. CDR3 amino acids: CASSQEAVYNSPLHF. The CDR3 DNA follows: TGTGCCAGCAGCCAGGAGGCAGTATATAATTCACCCCTCCACTTT.